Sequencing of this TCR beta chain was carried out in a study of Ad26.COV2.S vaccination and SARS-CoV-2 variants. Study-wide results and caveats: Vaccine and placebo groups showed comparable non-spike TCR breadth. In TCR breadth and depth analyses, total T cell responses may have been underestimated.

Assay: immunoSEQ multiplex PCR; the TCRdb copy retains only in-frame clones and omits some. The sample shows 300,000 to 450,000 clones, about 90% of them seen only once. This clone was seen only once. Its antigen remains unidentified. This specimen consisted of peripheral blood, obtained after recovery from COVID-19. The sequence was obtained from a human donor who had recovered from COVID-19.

The CDR3 DNA reads as TGTGCCAGCAGCGCGGAAGCCAGCCTGAACACTGAAGCTTTCTTT. This sequence encodes CASSAEASLNTEAFF. The chain uses TRBV2 and TRBJ1-1; no clear D gene. This CDR3 is 15 amino acids long. Germline values: CDR1 SNHLY, CDR2 FYNNEI. V lost 6 bases, J lost 0 bases, and 14 bases lay in between.